Included here is one TCR beta chain sequence, with context. The antigen is unknown. Germline CDR1 and CDR2: GTSNPN and SVGIG (reference sequence). The J segment lost 3 bases and the V segment lost 3 bases, leaving 1 base of the junction unmatched. This CDR3 comprises 14 residues. The sample is drawn from a study of identifying expanded T cells in peripheral blood. Findings and limits, study-wide: Approximately two-week clone count variance significantly increased as total template count grew.

The method was immunoSEQ multiplex PCR; TCRdb's version includes in-frame clones alone and lacks a portion of them. In the table there are approximately 81,000 clones, around 83% of which are singletons. This clonotype was obtained from a person aged 18 to 75 in good health. This chain links TRBV30 with TRBJ2-1, with 11 bases that match TRBD2. Material: blood. CDR3 in DNA: TGTGCCTGGAGGGGACTAGCGGACTACAATGAGCAGTTCTTC. Translation: CAWRGLADYNEQFF. Looking up the rest from reference TRBV30 and TRBJ2-1 gives the full variable domain: SQTIHQWPATLVQPVGSPLSLECTVEGTSNPNLYWYRQAAGRGLQLLFYSVGIGQISSEVPQNLSASRPQDRQFILSSKKLLLSDSGFYLCAWRGLADYNEQFFGPGTRLTVL.